The entry below describes one T cell receptor (beta chain). This receptor's antigen is unknown. No much larger clonotype is one base removed from it; base qualities were not supplied. V loses 4 bases of germline sequence and J loses 5 bases, and the interval between the two ends is 5 bases. From its cysteine to its phenylalanine, the CDR3 spans 11 amino acids. The retained sequence is limited to the CDR3, 33 bases, with the frame set at the first base. Via the germline V gene, CDR1 is SGHTA and CDR2 FQGNSA. A single peripheral blood draw of around 0.11 L on average was collected from each donor into heparinised tubes. Using a panel that included CD45RO, CCR7, CD25, CD127, CD95 and CD27, naive, central memory, regulatory and stem cell-like memory CD4+ T cells were sorted on a BD FACSAria II. Every sorted population had a purity above 98%. PBMCs were isolated immediately by Lymphoprep density gradient centrifugation and stained directly without culture. To minimize batch effects, samples were stained and sorted in pairs, one healthy donor with one patient per experiment.

This entry comes from a study of beta chain features in type 1 diabetes (dated 2018 in TCRdb). Looking at the study overall: Mean age, gender distribution, total cell number and subset yield were not different between patients and healthy donors. The study compared TCRB repertoires of sorted circulating CD4+ T cell subsets between recently diagnosed type 1 diabetes patients and matched healthy donors. Regulatory and stem cell-like memory subsets were obtained from only 8 patients and about 8 healthy donors, while naive and central memory subsets were obtained from all 30 or so donors. A total of approximately 99,000,000 sorted cells were examined across all samples, and RNA yield correlated strongly with the number of cells per subset. The full study reports these points: Sequencing cDNA rather than genomic DNA could over-represent highly expressing activated cells, although activation and CD3 levels did not differ between groups. Only small numbers of individuals were included in the HLA sub-analyses, which left unresolved whether HLA type had any influence on TCRB rearrangement. Naive, central memory and regulatory TCRB repertoires appeared to be more alike among patients than among healthy donors. PCR may preferentially amplify shorter templates, but because patient and control samples were amplified and corrected together, any resulting skew would affect both groups equally. A moderate but significant shortening of TCRB CDR3 length was observed in type 1 diabetes patients in all four CD4+ subsets. At VDJ recombination sites, patients with type 1 diabetes made fewer insertions and deleted more nucleotides, a pattern implying thymic rearrangement abnormalities.

The High Capacity cDNA Reverse Transcription Kit was used to reverse transcribe all of the isolated RNA, meaning that expressed TCRB transcripts were what got sequenced. Deep immunoSEQ sequencing was performed on naive, central memory and regulatory T cell samples, with an average of about 3.6 million total reads per sample. After sorted cells were lysed in RLT buffer, RNA was extracted with DNase-treated RNeasy Micro or Mini kits, with the choice depending on cell number. To prevent cross-contamination, each cell subset was processed individually, whereas patient and healthy donor samples were processed jointly. The immunoSEQ multiplex PCR was used to amplify TCRB sequences from cDNA, yielding 87-bp fragments that span the CDR3 region. Sequencing of the amplicons was performed on the Illumina HiSeq platform. Processing in the source paper ran as follows. Synthetic template baselines were used to correct PCR bias computationally, reads within Hamming distance 2 were collapsed together, and singletons that could not be merged were discarded. Reads were aligned against IMGT so that V, D and J genes, CDR3 length and insertions or deletions at six rearrangement sites could be assigned. Clonotype counts were normalized to sorted cell number within each subset before computing true diversity and Gini coefficients with the tcR R package. Repertoire sharing was quantified using the overlap coefficient calculated on TCRB nucleotide sequences. Out-of-frame TCRB sequences from naive cells were analyzed to stand in for the pre-selection repertoire. The immuneACCESS repertoire file appears here via TCRdb, limited to in-frame rearrangements. These files lack a portion of the clones; in checked studies, under half of the deficit traces to unresolved V genes, and the cause of the others is not known. V and J calls and clone size are copied from that table; D and trimming were computed from the DNA. Present in this sample are about 360,000 clones, over 9.5% of which were seen just once. The ten largest make up approximately 0.011% of the sample.

This receptor chain uses TRBV7-2 and TRBJ2-5; the D gene cannot be named for sure. The source material was naive CD4+ T cells from blood. Sample cell subset or site, as interpreted from the label and publication: true naive CD4+ T cells. This receptor was obtained from a woman aged 18-29 years with type 1 diabetes. The CDR3 reads CASSSFETQYF. The DNA sequence is TGTGCCAGCAGCTCCTTCGAGACCCAGTACTTC.